This T cell receptor (beta chain) came from a study of blood T cell repertoires in COVID-19 (dated by TCRdb to 2020 to 2022). Study-level background: The collaborator samples originated in the United States, Italy and Spain and spanned the acute and convalescent phases of COVID-19. The prospective study material was composed of cDNA or gDNA derived from T cells, B-cell-depleted T cells, or PBMCs. The repertoires were released in a freely available public database meant as a resource for research on the immune response to SARS-CoV-2. A de-identified subject ID, COVID-19 status, age in years and sex were almost always included in the sample metadata. The samples were drawn from the first 160 participants of the ongoing ImmuneRACE study and from some 1,300 subjects provided by 6 global collaborators. HLA class I and class II types, where available, came from metadata supplied by the sample provider rather than from assay-based typing. Subjects who had been exposed to COVID-19, were actively infected with it, or had recovered from it provided the deeply sampled blood TCRbeta repertoires that made up the dataset.

CDR1 and CDR2 (SGHTA, FQGNSA) derive from the germline V gene. Spanning cysteine to phenylalanine, the CDR3 consists of 16 amino acids. The only DNA kept is the CDR3, 48 bases in frame from the first base. V is clipped by 3 bases and J by 5 bases, and the sequence between their germline boundaries is 16 bases long. TCRbeta CDR3 regions were amplified from genomic DNA using the immunoSEQ Assay, a bias-controlled multiplex PCR. The authors' analysis ran thus. The number of nucleated cells in each sample was estimated from the amplification of reference gene primers within the assay. To quantify the absolute abundance of each unique TCRbeta CDR3 rearrangement, sequence reads were collapsed and filtered. Productive Simpson clonality was computed per sample as the square root of Simpson's diversity index over productive rearrangements. TCRdb took over this immuneACCESS table, retaining in-frame rearrangements with V and J assigned. Such tables are incomplete; in checked studies, under half of the missing clones stem from an unresolved V gene, and the remainder is unexplained. V, J and clone size derive from that table, while D and trimming were established from the DNA sequence. The sample contains a few hundred thousand clones, 70% to 90% of them found a single time. Together, the top ten hold about 7% of the sample.

Overall study results and their limits: The amount of clinical and demographic metadata varied by source and participant and was provided uncurated.

This clone was seen only once. Its antigen is currently not known. The sample holds no much larger clone one base away, and base qualities are not on file. Enrolling through a virtual design, the prospective study's participants ranged in age from roughly 18 to 90 years and lived across 24 United States geographic areas. Cohort assignment in the prospective study relied on participant-reported clinical history from a screening survey and a study questionnaire. Exposed participants were defined as having been in contact with someone with a PCR-confirmed or clinician-diagnosed COVID-19 case within 2 weeks of study entry. In the prospective study, whole blood, serum and a nasopharyngeal or oropharyngeal swab were collected from each participant by mobile phlebotomists. Prospective study participants could optionally give additional blood draws and questionnaires over an approximately two-month period. Before DNA extraction, blood samples from the prospective study were shipped at room temperature or frozen.

The chain links TRBV7-2 with TRBJ1-4; TRBD1 might be the D gene, on 5 matching bases. The receptor was isolated from a woman aged 45-60 years who had been exposed to COVID-19. Material: PBMCs or T cells enriched from blood (not recorded which). This receptor has the CDR3 CASSFRRPTENEKLFF. The nucleotide sequence is given as TGTGCCAGCAGCTTTAGAAGGCCGACAGAAAATGAAAAACTGTTTTTT.